The table lists the clone carrying this TCR beta chain with many counts. Its antigen is unidentified. CDR3 size: 16 residues. Germline-derived CDR1 and CDR2 are DFQATT and SNEGSKA (reference sequence). V dropped 5 bases and J dropped 6 bases, with 24 bases sitting between them. The data were taken from a study of T-cell memory formation after mild COVID-19. General observations from the study: Day 37-peaking second-wave clones had unconfirmed SARS-CoV-2 specificity. Those CD4+ clones that contracted were mainly in CM and EM (CD8+ ones in EMRA). Clones that shrank (day 15 to 85) were balanced CD4/CD8, whereas later expanders leaned CD4+.

A 5'RACE reaction primed in the constant segment made cDNA libraries of TCR alpha and TCR beta, and these carried sample barcodes and UMIs. TCRdb reanalysed the 5' RACE reads using MiXCR and keeps one entry per CDR3 protein. This sample has about 14,000 distinct CDR3 sequences, with more than 10% found just once. The rearrangement joins TRBV20-1 to TRBJ2-3, with D possibly matching TRBD2 (5 bases). The sequence derives from an adult woman who had mild COVID-19 (a few samples of this study predate the infection). Cell type and time point are not known. Sequencing was done on a sample of PBMCs or a T cell subset sorted from them (not recorded which). The CDR3 region is CSAPPKISGRLDTQYF. The CDR3 coding sequence is TGCAGTGCTCCCCCGAAAATCAGCGGCAGGCTCGATACGCAGTATTTT.